The 26 T cell receptor beta chains below come from one sample, sequenced in a study of T cell responses to AZD1222 COVID-19 vaccine. Assay used: immunoSEQ multiplex PCR; TCRdb lists only in-frame clones, some missing. The repertoire has tens of thousands of clones, 88% of them found once; the top ten carry less than 9%. Sequencing used peripheral blood, obtained 28 days after the second AZD1222 dose. The receptors were sampled from an adult who received the AZD1222 COVID-19 vaccine.

The J gene is TRBJ1-4, the V gene TRBV4-2, with 8 positions matching TRBD1. The CDR3 length is 12 residues. Looked up from germline, CDR1 is LGHNA and CDR2 is YNFKEQ. Unmatched junction bases numbered 0, after V lost 4 bases and J lost 8 bases. The CDR3 coding sequence is TGTGCCAGCAGCCGGACAGGGGAAAAACTGTTTTTT. This translates into CASSRTGEKLFF.

This clone was seen only once. This chain connects TRBV6-5 to TRBJ2-5; 15 bases are a match to TRBD2. The J segment lost 5 bases and the V segment lost 0 bases, leaving 1 base of the junction unmatched. There are 16 residues in the CDR3. Germline V gene sequence: CDR1 MNHEY, CDR2 SVGAGI. The CDR3 here is CASSYSGLAGGETQYF. CDR3 DNA: TGTGCCAGCAGTTACTCAGGACTAGCGGGAGGGGAGACCCAGTACTTC.

This clone occurred once. The chain couples TRBV7-2 to TRBJ1-4, with unresolved D. The CDR3 has 14 residues. Germline assignment: CDR1 SGHTA and CDR2 FQGNSA. Trimming took 1 base from V and 8 from J, leaving 11 bases between them. CDR3 region: CASSLDWPGEKLFF. For the CDR3, the DNA is TGTGCCAGCAGCTTAGACTGGCCCGGGGAAAAACTGTTTTTT.

CDR3 loop: CASSQDHGGSYTF. The CDR3 DNA is TGCGCCAGCAGCCAAGATCACGGGGGCAGCTACACCTTC. J is TRBJ1-2 and V is TRBV4-3; a weak D match, TRBD1 (6 bases). The V gene's germline CDR1 is LGHNA and CDR2 YSLEER. CDR3 length: 13 amino acids. V dropped 0 bases and J dropped 9 bases, with 11 bases sitting between them.

This chain uses TRBV4-1 with TRBJ2-1, with 12 bases fitting TRBD2. Germline CDR1 and CDR2: MGHRA and YSYEKL. The ends lost 3 bases at V and 3 bases at J; junction bases unmatched: 3. This CDR3 has 16 amino acids. This CDR3 is CASSHGLAGIYNEQFF. The DNA for the CDR3 is TGCGCCAGCAGCCACGGACTAGCGGGGATCTACAATGAGCAGTTCTTC.

V usage is TRBV19 and J usage is TRBJ2-4; TRBD2 matches 8 bases. The V gene's germline CDR1 is LNHDA and CDR2 SQIVND (reference sequence). The CDR3 has 22 amino acids. The V segment lost 4 bases and the J segment 2 bases; nucleotides outside the gene matches: 25. CDR3 sequence (DNA): TGTGCCAGTAGTAAGATTCGGGCGGGAGGTACCCTGGGGCTCGGAACCAAAAACATTCAGTACTTC. The encoded protein is CASSKIRAGGTLGLGTKNIQYF.

The chain is built from TRBV5-1 and TRBJ2-5; TRBD2 matches at 7 bases. Germline lookup yields CDR1 SGHRS and CDR2 YFSETQ. The CDR3 has 15 amino acids. J was trimmed by 4 bases and V by 2 bases; bases with no gene match: 8. The CDR3 sequence: CASSFGGRWGETQYF. CDR3 coding DNA: TGCGCCAGCAGCTTCGGCGGGAGATGGGGAGAGACCCAGTACTTC.

The chain recombines TRBV4-3 with TRBJ2-1; the D gene could be TRBD1 or TRBD2 (8 bases each). V shed 4 bases and J shed 4 bases, with 26 bases lying between them. The CDR3 consists of 19 residues. Germline assignment: CDR1 LGHNA and CDR2 YSLEER. CDR3 bases: TGCGCCAGCAGCCTGAGACCAGGGGGCGCGGGGGGCTTTTACAATGAGCAGTTCTTC. The encoded protein is CASSLRPGGAGGFYNEQFF.

The chain uses TRBV15 and TRBJ1-6, with D perhaps matching TRBD1 (5 bases). The ends were cut back, 5 bases at V and 5 bases at J, with 13 bases in the middle. Germline V CDR1 and CDR2: LNHNV, YYDKDF (reference sequence). The CDR3 sequence is 15 residues long. CDR3 nucleotide sequence: TGTGCCACCAGCTATGGGACGGTAGATAATTCACCCCTCCACTTT. Protein: CATSYGTVDNSPLHF.

In nucleotides, the CDR3 is TGTGCCAGCTCACCGCGAGGGGACACTGAAGCTTTCTTT. This encodes CASSPRGDTEAFF. The rearrangement uses TRBV18 and TRBJ1-1; possible D gene TRBD1, 5 bases. Germline V gene data show CDR1 as KGHSH and CDR2 as LQKENI. V was clipped by 3 bases and J by 3 bases, with 8 bases between them. This CDR3 contains 13 residues. The variable domain in full, with the rest retrieved from reference TRBV18 and TRBJ1-1, is NAGVMQNPRHLVRRRGQEARLRCSPMKGHSHVYWYRQLPEEGLKFMVYLQKENIIDESGMPKERFSAEFPKEGPSILRIQQVVRGDSAAYFCASSPRGDTEAFFGQGTRLTVV.

This chain connects TRBV5-4 to TRBJ1-1; the D is unclear. V was pared by 4 bases and J by 0 bases, with 10 bases between. The CDR3 loop spans 14 amino acids. CDR1 and CDR2 from the germline V gene are SGHNT and YYREEE (reference sequence). The CDR3 is CASSLGSLNTEAFF. In nucleotides, the CDR3 is TGTGCCAGCAGCCTCGGGAGCCTGAACACTGAAGCTTTCTTT.

J is TRBJ1-1 and V is TRBV4-1, with D unresolved. The length of the CDR3 is 16 residues. Per the germline V gene, CDR1 is MGHRA and CDR2 is YSYEKL. V dropped 1 base and J dropped 1 base, with 13 bases sitting between them. The CDR3 loop reads CASSQALRQENTEAFF. CDR3 DNA: TGCGCCAGCAGCCAAGCCCTACGTCAGGAGAACACTGAAGCTTTCTTT.

The chain has TRBV30 and TRBJ2-3, with D maybe TRBD1 (6 bases). V lost 2 bases and J lost 2, with 14 bases in between. Germline values: CDR1 GTSNPN, CDR2 SVGIG (reference sequence). This CDR3 comprises 15 residues. CDR3 coding DNA: TGTGCCTGGAGTACAACAGGGCGGACCACAGATACGCAGTATTTT. It yields the protein CAWSTTGRTTDTQYF.

A single count supports this clone. The chain carries TRBV27 and TRBJ2-1; the match to TRBD2 covers 10 bases. CDR3 size: 15 residues. V shed 5 bases and J 5 bases; nucleotides not matched to a gene: 6. CDR1 MNHEY and CDR2 SMNVEV come from the germline V gene (reference sequence). Written as DNA, the CDR3 is TGTGCCAGCAGTCCCACTAGCGGGATTAACAATGAGCAGTTCTTC. This sequence encodes CASSPTSGINNEQFF.

The V gene is TRBV7-8, the J gene TRBJ2-1, with D possibly being TRBD2 (6 bases). Deletions cut 4 bases from V and 9 bases from J, with 13 bases between. This CDR3 is built from 13 residues. CDR1 is SGHVS and CDR2 is FQNEAQ in the germline V gene. CDR3 in amino acids: CASSSRGRIEQFF. As DNA, the CDR3 is TGTGCCAGCAGCTCGCGGGGTCGAATTGAGCAGTTCTTC.

J is TRBJ2-2 and V is TRBV7-3; D may be TRBD1 or TRBD2 (5 bases each). The CDR3 spans 17 residues. The V end lost 0 bases, the J end lost 3 bases, and 14 bases lay between the germline ends. CDR1 and CDR2 from the germline V gene are SGHTA and FQGTGA. The CDR3 nucleotides read TGTGCCAGCAGCTTAACGGGGGAGCTAGCCCACACCGGGGAGCTGTTTTTT. It yields the protein CASSLTGELAHTGELFF.

The sample holds one count of this clone. V and J are TRBV14 and TRBJ1-2; a possible D gene is TRBD1 (6 bases). This CDR3 spans 15 amino acids. The germline CDR1 and CDR2 sequences are SGHDN and FVKESK. Trimming cost V 0 bases and J 1 base, with 9 bases left between them. Written as DNA, the CDR3 is TGTGCCAGCAGCCAAGACCGGGACATTAACTATGGCTACACCTTC. As protein: CASSQDRDINYGYTF.

The chain couples TRBV7-2 to TRBJ2-7; no reliable D call. The germline gives CDR1 SGHTA, CDR2 FQGNSA. V lost 2 bases and J lost 3, with 5 bases in between. The CDR3 has 12 residues. The CDR3 sequence: CASSLSSYEQYF. DNA for the CDR3: TGTGCCAGCAGCTTAAGCAGCTACGAGCAGTACTTC.

This chain links TRBV18 with TRBJ1-1, with TRBD1 as a possible D gene (5 bases). V was cut by 3 bases and J by 1 base, with 12 bases left in between. CDR3 length: 15 residues. In germline, CDR1 is KGHSH, CDR2 LQKENI. This CDR3 is CASSPGGGPNTEAFF. The DNA for the CDR3 is TGTGCCAGCTCACCGGGCGGGGGTCCGAACACTGAAGCTTTCTTT.

The table lists this clone with a few counts. V usage is TRBV7-8 and J usage is TRBJ1-1; weak D call: TRBD1 (5 bases). The CDR3 covers 15 residues. Germline values: CDR1 SGHVS, CDR2 FQNEAQ. The V and J ends lost 4 bases and 1 base respectively, with 13 bases between them. The CDR3 DNA sequence: TGTGCCAGCAGCTGGTCCTGGGACGGGAACACTGAAGCTTTCTTT. Amino acid sequence: CASSWSWDGNTEAFF. The full variable domain, completed using reference TRBV7-8 and TRBJ1-1, is GAGVSQSPRYKVAKRGQDVALRCDPISGHVSLFWYQQALGQGPEFLTYFQNEAQLDKSGLPSDRFFAERPEGSVSTLKIQRTQQEDSAVYLCASSWSWDGNTEAFFGQGTRLTVV.

The CDR3 DNA is TGCGCCAGCAGCCCCCCTTCGACTAGCGGGATCTACAATGAGCAGTTCTTC. Residues: CASSPPSTSGIYNEQFF. J is TRBJ2-1 and V is TRBV5-1; TRBD2 aligns across 11 bases. V was pared by 4 bases and J by 3 bases, with 9 bases of the junction left unmatched. Germline CDR1 is SGHRS and CDR2 is YFSETQ. The CDR3 extends over 17 amino acids.

The chain has TRBV27 and TRBJ2-2; possible D gene TRBD1, 6 bases. V was trimmed by 4 bases and J by 2 bases, leaving 17 bases between them. The CDR3 is made up of 17 amino acids. CDR1 MNHEY and CDR2 SMNVEV come from the germline V gene (reference sequence). CDR3 bases: TGTGCCAGCAGTTCCTACACCGGGACACGTAACACCGGGGAGCTGTTTTTT. The encoded protein is CASSSYTGTRNTGELFF.

V is TRBV7-9 and J is TRBJ1-6; D remains unclear. From germline, CDR1 is SEHNR and CDR2 FQNEAQ (reference sequence). Trimming shortened V by 1 base and J by 6 bases, and 4 bases separated the two germline ends. This CDR3 spans 13 amino acids. The CDR3 nucleotides read TGTGCCAGCAGCTTAGACCCTAATTCACCCCTCCACTTT. This translates into CASSLDPNSPLHF.

This chain links TRBV7-9 with TRBJ2-5, with D perhaps TRBD1 (6 bases). The CDR3 consists of 13 residues. Trimming left V 5 bases short and J 5 bases short, with 12 bases between. Germline CDR1 reads SEHNR; CDR2 reads FQNEAQ (reference sequence). The DNA of the CDR3 is TGTGCCAGCAGCCACGGCCAGGGGGAGACCCAGTACTTC. Translating it yields CASSHGQGETQYF.

The J gene is TRBJ1-4, the V gene TRBV18; D is perhaps TRBD1 (5 bases). The V gene lost 1 base and the J gene lost 2 bases, with 8 bases spanning the gap. Germline-derived CDR1 and CDR2 are KGHSH and LQKENI. This CDR3 is built from 15 residues. Here the CDR3 DNA reads TGTGCCAGCTCACCACGCGGGGGGACTAATGAAAAACTGTTTTTT. The encoded protein is CASSPRGGTNEKLFF.

The chain recombines TRBV10-2 with TRBJ2-2, with 8 nucleotides matching TRBD1. The CDR3 runs to 17 residues. The germline gives CDR1 WSHSY, CDR2 SAAADI. The junction had 17 bases not matched to a gene; V was cut back by 10 bases and J by 4 bases. CDR3 in amino acids: CATSGRAGGAGTGELFF. The DNA for the CDR3 is TGCGCCACCTCGGGCAGGGCAGGGGGCGCCGGCACCGGGGAGCTGTTTTTT.